This T cell receptor (beta chain) was sequenced in a study of blood T cell repertoires in COVID-19. The overall study: Samples came from the United States, Italy and Spain, spanning acute and convalescent COVID-19.

V lost 3 bases, J lost 6 bases, and 11 bases stayed unmatched. This CDR3 has 16 residues. The germline CDR1 and CDR2 sequences are KGHSH and LQKENI. Sequenced by immunoSEQ multiplex PCR; TCRdb stores in-frame clones only, minus some. The table has over 130,000 clones, around 89% seen once. Sequencing input: peripheral blood. The receptor was isolated from a woman over 75 with acute or convalescent COVID-19. The genes are TRBV18 and TRBJ1-2, with 9 bases aligning to TRBD1. The CDR3 spells CASSPTLEDRGHGYTF. The CDR3 DNA reads as TGTGCCAGCTCACCGACCTTAGAGGACAGGGGACATGGCTACACCTTC.